This T cell receptor beta chain was documented in a study of cytomegalovirus exposure and HLA in healthy donors. General study results and limits: Reported performance of the classifier showed diagnosis of cytomegalovirus status with high specificity and sensitivity. The authors reported that TCR beta sequences could predict HLA-A and HLA-B alleles. These predictions were accurate for most subjects in the first cohort. The records held CMV serostatus as the only immune exposure information. Prior analysis indicated that the majority of TCR beta V segments exhibited productivity approximately 87% or approximately 30% of the time.

Both 60 Vbeta primers and 13 Jbeta primers went into the PCR. Sequencing was performed with immunoSEQ multiplex PCR; in TCRdb, only in-frame clones are kept and a portion is missing. The sample lists around 130,000 clones, 8.5% to 9% seen once, with 5.5% to 7.5% in the top ten. This clone was counted a few times. Its antigen is not identified. CDR1 and CDR2 (germline): MNHEY, SMNVEV (reference sequence). Trimming removed 6 bases from V and 1 base from J, with 9 bases in between. The CDR3 consists of 13 residues. Sequenced sample: PBMCs. The chain combines TRBV27 with TRBJ1-2; D gene ambiguous. The sequence was collected from a woman between 40 and 50 years old in good health and CMV-seropositive. The DNA of the CDR3 is TGTGCCAGCAGGCCGGGAATTAACTATGGCTACACCTTC. Protein product: CASRPGINYGYTF.